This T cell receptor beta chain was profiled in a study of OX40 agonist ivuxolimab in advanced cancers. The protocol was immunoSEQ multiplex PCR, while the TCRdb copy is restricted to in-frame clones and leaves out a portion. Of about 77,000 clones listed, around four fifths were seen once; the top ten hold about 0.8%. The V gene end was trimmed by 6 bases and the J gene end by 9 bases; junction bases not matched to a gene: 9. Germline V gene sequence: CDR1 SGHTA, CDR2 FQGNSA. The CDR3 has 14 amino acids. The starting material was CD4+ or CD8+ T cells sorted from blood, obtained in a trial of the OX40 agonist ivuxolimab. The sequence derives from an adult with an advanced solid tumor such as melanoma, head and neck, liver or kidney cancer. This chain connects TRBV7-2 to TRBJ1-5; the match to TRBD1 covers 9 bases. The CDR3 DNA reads TGTGCCAGCAGTCAAGACAGGGGGTCGCGGCCCCAGCATTTT. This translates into CASSQDRGSRPQHF.